Below, 20 T cell receptor beta chains from the same sample are listed, as sequenced in a study of blood T cell repertoires in COVID-19. Data came from immunoSEQ multiplex PCR; TCRdb stores just in-frame clones and leaves some out. The table has 150,000 to 170,000 clones, roughly 83% seen once. The sample comprised peripheral blood. These receptors originate from a woman aged 60-70 years with acute or convalescent COVID-19.

The chain recombines TRBV11-2 with TRBJ1-3; D is ambiguous. The CDR3 is 16 amino acids. V dropped 1 base and J dropped 2 bases, with 12 bases sitting between them. Per germline, CDR1 SGHAT and CDR2 FQNNGV. Here the CDR3 DNA reads TGTGCCAGCAGCTTAGGGTTCACAGCTCCTGGAAACACCATATATTTT. As protein: CASSLGFTAPGNTIYF.

The J gene is TRBJ2-3, the V gene TRBV5-1, with 9 bases that match TRBD2. Trimming at V came to 3 bases and at J to 3 bases, leaving 2 bases not matched to a gene. CDR3 length: 14 amino acids. CDR1 is SGHRS, CDR2 YFSETQ, per germline. The CDR3: CASSSGLATDTQYF. CDR3 in DNA: TGCGCCAGCAGCTCCGGACTAGCGACAGATACGCAGTATTTT. Variable domain in full (rest from reference TRBV5-1 and TRBJ2-3): KAGVTQTPRYLIKTRGQQVTLSCSPISGHRSVSWYQQTPGQGLQFLFEYFSETQRNKGNFPGRFSGRQFSNSRSEMNVSTLELGDSALYLCASSSGLATDTQYFGPGTRLTVL.

The chain couples TRBV10-3 to TRBJ1-1, with TRBD1 identical over 8 bases. Germline loops: CDR1 ENHRY, CDR2 SYGVKD. CDR3 length: 13 residues. Trimming cost V 9 bases and J 2 bases; bases outside gene matches: 5. For the CDR3, the DNA is TGTGCCATTAACAGGGGGAGCAACACTGAAGCTTTCTTT. It encodes CAINRGSNTEAFF.

The V call is TRBV28, the J call TRBJ1-1; D is uncertain. Germline V gene data show CDR1 as MDHEN and CDR2 as SYDVKM. The CDR3 totals 14 residues. V was clipped by 2 bases and J by 4 bases, with 11 bases between them. CDR3 nucleotide sequence: TGTGCCAGCAGTTTACCCGCGGTGGGCACTGAAGCTTTCTTT. It encodes CASSLPAVGTEAFF.

This chain links TRBV4-1 with TRBJ2-7; 8 nucleotides align to TRBD1. The CDR3 extends over 14 amino acids. The V gene end was trimmed by 3 bases and the J gene end by 1 base; junction bases not matched to a gene: 2. The germline V gene has CDR1 MGHRA and CDR2 YSYEKL. The CDR3 sequence: CASSQRDRSYEQYF. The CDR3 DNA is TGCGCCAGCAGCCAGCGGGACAGGTCCTACGAGCAGTACTTC.

The rearrangement uses TRBV4-2 and TRBJ1-4; 7 bases fit TRBD1. The junction had 8 bases not matched to a gene; V was cut back by 4 bases and J by 0 bases. The CDR3 is 17 residues long. Germline V gene data show CDR1 as LGHNA and CDR2 as YNFKEQ. The DNA for the CDR3 is TGTGCCAGCAGCCCCGGGACAGCCGGCGCAACTAATGAAAAACTGTTTTTT. Translation: CASSPGTAGATNEKLFF.

The V gene is TRBV6-5, the J gene TRBJ2-3; 8 positions agree with TRBD1. J lost 4 bases, V lost 4 bases, and 7 bases had no gene match. The CDR3 consists of 15 residues. Germline V gene lookup returns CDR1 MNHEY and CDR2 SVGAGI. Here the CDR3 DNA reads TGTGCCAGCAGTTCAGGGGGCGTCGGGGCAGATACGCAGTATTTT. Amino acid sequence: CASSSGGVGADTQYF.

The chain joins TRBV15 to TRBJ2-4; 8 nucleotides line up with TRBD1. The germline V gene has CDR1 LNHNV and CDR2 YYDKDF (reference sequence). V dropped 1 base and J dropped 5; count of bases not matched to a gene: 7. This CDR3 spans 16 amino acids. In DNA, the CDR3 is TGTGCCACCAGCAGAGGTCACGGACAGGGAGAAAACATTCAGTACTTC. Protein: CATSRGHGQGENIQYF.

The rearrangement joins TRBV19 to TRBJ1-1; possibly TRBD1 for D (6 bases). The germline V gene has CDR1 LNHDA and CDR2 SQIVND (reference sequence). The V gene lost 2 bases and the J gene lost 4 bases, with 14 bases spanning the gap. The CDR3 covers 15 residues. The CDR3 sequence: CASSIRQALATEAFF. In DNA form, the CDR3 reads TGTGCCAGTAGTATAAGACAGGCCCTGGCCACTGAAGCTTTCTTT.

The CDR3 here is CASSPEAIAGGYNEQFF. CDR3 bases: TGTGCCAGCAGTCCCGAGGCTATAGCGGGGGGATACAATGAGCAGTTCTTC. The rearrangement joins TRBV28 to TRBJ2-1, with TRBD2 matching over 10 bases. CDR3 length equals 17 residues. The germline CDR1 and CDR2 sequences are MDHEN and SYDVKM. J was trimmed by 4 bases and V by 5 bases; bases with no gene match: 11. The full variable domain, completed using reference TRBV28 and TRBJ2-1, is DVKVTQSSRYLVKRTGEKVFLECVQDMDHENMFWYRQDPGLGLRLIYFSYDVKMKEKGDIPEGYSVSREKKERFSLILESASTNQTSMYLCASSPEAIAGGYNEQFFGPGTRLTVL.

V usage is TRBV6-5 and J usage is TRBJ1-1; possible D gene TRBD1, 6 bases. CDR1 and CDR2 (germline): MNHEY, SVGAGI. V lost 6 bases and J lost 4, with 15 bases in between. The CDR3 contains 14 residues. CDR3 coding DNA: TGTGCCAGCAGACAGCTAACAGGGAGCACTGAAGCTTTCTTT. It is translated as CASRQLTGSTEAFF.

J is TRBJ1-1 and V is TRBV13, with unresolved D. Trimming took 5 bases from V and 5 from J, leaving 12 bases between them. The CDR3 is made up of 13 amino acids. Germline CDR1 and CDR2: PRHDT and FYEKMQ (reference sequence). The CDR3 DNA sequence: TGTGCCAGCAGCCCGGTACTGAGGACTGAAGCTTTCTTT. Its translation is CASSPVLRTEAFF.

The chain recombines TRBV24-1 with TRBJ1-4; D not resolved. Germline V gene sequence: CDR1 KGHDR, CDR2 SFDVKD. CDR3 length equals 13 residues. Trimming took off 5 bases at V and 6 bases at J, with 9 bases between the two ends. CDR3 sequence (DNA): TGTGCCACCAGTGCCGCAGAATATGAAAAACTGTTTTTT. Protein: CATSAAEYEKLFF.

The rearrangement uses TRBV6-5 and TRBJ2-7; TRBD2 is a possible D gene (7 bases). Trimming took off 5 bases at V and 2 bases at J, with 16 bases between the two ends. The CDR3 is made up of 15 amino acids. Germline CDR1 and CDR2: MNHEY and SVGAGI. The CDR3 reads CASSPQEGGTYEQYF. The CDR3 DNA reads TGTGCCAGCAGTCCGCAAGAGGGGGGGACCTACGAGCAGTACTTC.

The CDR3 nucleotides are TGCGCCAGCAGAGTAGTAAGGACTAGCGGGGTCGCGAACACCGGGGAGCTGTTTTTT. This gives the protein CASRVVRTSGVANTGELFF. The rearrangement links TRBV10-2 to TRBJ2-2, with TRBD2 matching over 12 bases. CDR1 and CDR2 (germline): WSHSY, SAAADI. V lost 6 bases to trimming and J lost 0 bases; unmatched junction nucleotides: 11. This CDR3 region has 19 residues.

The chain uses TRBV10-3 and TRBJ2-3; D might be TRBD1 (6 bases). From germline, CDR1 is ENHRY and CDR2 SYGVKD. Trimming removed 8 bases at V and 0 bases at J, with 12 bases between. This CDR3 contains 14 residues. The CDR3 spells CAIQAGASTDTQYF. In DNA form, the CDR3 reads TGTGCCATCCAGGCAGGGGCTAGCACAGATACGCAGTATTTT.

This chain links TRBV5-1 with TRBJ1-5; no reliable D call. CDR1 SGHRS and CDR2 YFSETQ come from the germline V gene. The CDR3 covers 16 residues. The V end lost 0 bases, the J end lost 5 bases, and 15 bases lay between the germline ends. As DNA, the CDR3 is TGCGCCAGCAGCTTGGGAATGAGCGGGCCCTATCAGCCCCAGCATTTT. It encodes CASSLGMSGPYQPQHF.

This chain uses TRBV19 with TRBJ2-1; 11 nucleotides align to TRBD2. With V trimmed by 4 bases and J by 0 bases, 2 bases remained unmatched. From germline, CDR1 is LNHDA and CDR2 SQIVND (reference sequence). The CDR3 consists of 16 residues. CDR3 sequence: CASSTLAGGSYNEQFF. CDR3 nucleotides: TGTGCCAGTAGTACTCTAGCGGGGGGCTCCTACAATGAGCAGTTCTTC.

CDR3 DNA sequence: TGTGCCAGTAGTAAGGACAGGGGCACTAACTATGGCTACACCTTC. Translating it yields CASSKDRGTNYGYTF. This chain connects TRBV19 to TRBJ1-2; 9 positions match TRBD1. V shed 4 bases, J shed 0 bases, and the junction held 3 bases outside the gene matches. Germline loops: CDR1 LNHDA, CDR2 SQIVND (reference sequence). The CDR3 consists of 15 residues.

The chain recombines TRBV28 with TRBJ2-4; TRBD1 matches at 8 bases. Per the germline V gene, CDR1 is MDHEN and CDR2 is SYDVKM. With V trimmed by 6 bases and J by 7 bases, 5 bases remained unmatched. The length of the CDR3 is 13 residues. The CDR3 nucleotides read TGTGCCAGCAGCCCGCCAGGGGGCAACATTCAGTACTTC. Its protein is CASSPPGGNIQYF.